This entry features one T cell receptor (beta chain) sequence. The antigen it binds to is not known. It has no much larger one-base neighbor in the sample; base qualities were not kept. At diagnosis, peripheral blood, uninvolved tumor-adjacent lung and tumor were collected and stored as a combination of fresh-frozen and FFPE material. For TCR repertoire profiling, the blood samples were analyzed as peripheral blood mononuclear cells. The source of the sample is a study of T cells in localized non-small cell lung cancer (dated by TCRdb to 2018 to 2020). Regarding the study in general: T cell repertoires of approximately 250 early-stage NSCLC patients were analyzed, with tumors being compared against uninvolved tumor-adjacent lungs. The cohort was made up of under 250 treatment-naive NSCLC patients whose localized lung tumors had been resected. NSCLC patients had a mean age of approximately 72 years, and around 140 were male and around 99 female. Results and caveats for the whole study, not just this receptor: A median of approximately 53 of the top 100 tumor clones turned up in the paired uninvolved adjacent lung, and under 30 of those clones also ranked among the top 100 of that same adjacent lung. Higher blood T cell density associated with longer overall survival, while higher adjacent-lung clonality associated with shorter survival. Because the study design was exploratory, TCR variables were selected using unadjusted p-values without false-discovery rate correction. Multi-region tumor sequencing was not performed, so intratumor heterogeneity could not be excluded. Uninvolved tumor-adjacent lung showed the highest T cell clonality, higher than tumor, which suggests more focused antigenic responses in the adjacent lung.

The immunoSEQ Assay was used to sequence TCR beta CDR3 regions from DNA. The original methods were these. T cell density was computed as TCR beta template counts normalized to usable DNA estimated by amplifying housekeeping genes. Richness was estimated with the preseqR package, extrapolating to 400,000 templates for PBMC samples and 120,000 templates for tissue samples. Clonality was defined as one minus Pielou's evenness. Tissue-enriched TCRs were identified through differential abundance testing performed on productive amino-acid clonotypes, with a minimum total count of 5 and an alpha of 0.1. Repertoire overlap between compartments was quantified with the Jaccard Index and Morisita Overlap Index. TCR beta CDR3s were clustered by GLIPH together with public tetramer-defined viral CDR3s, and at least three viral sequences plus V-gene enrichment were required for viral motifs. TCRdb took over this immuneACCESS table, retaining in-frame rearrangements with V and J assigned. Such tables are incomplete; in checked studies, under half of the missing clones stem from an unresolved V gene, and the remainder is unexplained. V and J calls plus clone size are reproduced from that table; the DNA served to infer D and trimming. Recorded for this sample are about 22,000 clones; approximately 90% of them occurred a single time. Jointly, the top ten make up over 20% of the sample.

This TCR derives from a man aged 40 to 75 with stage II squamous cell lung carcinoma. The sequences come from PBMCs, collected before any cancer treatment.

In nucleotide form, the sequence is TGTGCCATCAGTGGTACAGCGTTATACAATGAGCAGTTCTTC. This translates into CAISGTALYNEQFF. The chain joins TRBV10-3 to TRBJ2-1; confidence is insufficient to name the D gene. The CDR3 has 14 amino acids, counting the end cysteine and phenylalanine. The retained sequence is limited to the CDR3, 42 bases, with the frame set at the first base. The CDR1 and CDR2 encoded by the germline V gene are ENHRY and SYGVKD. The junction carries 11 bases between V and J, which are trimmed by 4 bases and 4 bases respectively.